One sample yielded the 5 T cell receptor beta chains listed below, sequenced in a study of blood T cell repertoires in COVID-19. Libraries were prepared by immunoSEQ multiplex PCR; TCRdb keeps only in-frame clonotypes and omits some of them. The repertoire consists of 60,000 to 95,000 clones, with approximately 74% occurring once and the leading ten covering around 2.6%. The sample taken for sequencing was peripheral blood. These receptors were obtained from a human donor with acute or convalescent COVID-19. The donor label of this sample is uncertain.

The chain combines TRBV5-1 with TRBJ2-6; tentative D call: TRBD1 (5 bases). CDR1 and CDR2 (germline): SGHRS, YFSETQ. This CDR3 has 17 amino acids. V lost 4 bases to trimming and J lost 0 bases, with 14 bases between them. CDR3 sequence: CASSKQVPNSGANVLTF. In DNA form, the CDR3 reads TGCGCCAGCAGCAAACAGGTCCCAAACTCTGGGGCCAACGTCCTGACTTTC. Drawing the rest from reference TRBV5-1 and TRBJ2-6, the complete variable domain is KAGVTQTPRYLIKTRGQQVTLSCSPISGHRSVSWYQQTPGQGLQFLFEYFSETQRNKGNFPGRFSGRQFSNSRSEMNVSTLELGDSALYLCASSKQVPNSGANVLTFGAGSRLTVL.

The V gene is TRBV18, the J gene TRBJ1-5; TRBD1 matches at 9 bases. V dropped 3 bases and J dropped 5; count of bases not matched to a gene: 8. CDR1 and CDR2 from the germline V gene are KGHSH and LQKENI. The CDR3 length is 16 residues. The CDR3 spells CASSPRQGQGDQPQHF. The DNA of the CDR3 is TGTGCCAGCTCACCTAGGCAGGGACAGGGTGATCAGCCCCAGCATTTT.

This clone was counted only a few times. The genes are TRBV4-2 and TRBJ1-1; 10 bases fit TRBD1. V dropped 1 base and J dropped 6; count of bases not matched to a gene: 2. Germline V CDR1 and CDR2: LGHNA, YNFKEQ. This CDR3 comprises 14 residues. In nucleotides, the CDR3 is TGTGCCAGCAGCCAAGGACAGGGGGCCTCTGAAGCTTTCTTT. Translating gives CASSQGQGASEAFF.

In its sample, this clone was seen a few times. The chain is built from TRBV6-5 and TRBJ2-2; 10 bases match TRBD1. CDR1 is MNHEY and CDR2 is SVGAGI in the germline V gene. Trimming removed 0 bases from V and 6 bases from J; junction bases left unmatched: 4. The CDR3 sequence is 16 residues long. The CDR3 DNA follows: TGTGCCAGCAGTTACTCCCGGGACAGGGGTTCCGGGGAGCTGTTTTTT. Translating it yields CASSYSRDRGSGELFF.

V gene TRBV6-5 combines with J gene TRBJ2-5, with D tentatively TRBD2 (6 bases). This CDR3 comprises 16 residues. Germline V gives CDR1 MNHEY, CDR2 SVGAGI. V was shortened by 2 bases and J by 5 bases, with 18 bases between the two germline ends. CDR3 coding DNA: TGTGCCAGCAGTTACGGTGCGGGACGGACCGGGGAGACCCAGTACTTC. Amino acids: CASSYGAGRTGETQYF.